The 17 T cell receptor beta chains in this list originate from one sample, sequenced in a study of T cell responses to AZD1222 COVID-19 vaccine. Sequenced by immunoSEQ multiplex PCR; TCRdb stores in-frame clones only, minus some. The sample has 150,000 to 200,000 clones; roughly 87% are singletons. Sequenced material: peripheral blood, taken on day 0 of AZD1222 vaccination. These TCRs come from an adult in good health.

This sequence joins TRBV12-5 and TRBJ2-7, with D unresolved. The ends were cut back, 1 base at V and 3 bases at J, with 7 bases in the middle. CDR3 length equals 13 residues. The germline V gene encodes CDR1 LGHNT and CDR2 FRNRAP. DNA of the CDR3: TGTGCTAGTGGTTTGGGGAGTTTCTACGAGCAGTACTTC. It specifies CASGLGSFYEQYF. Looking up the rest from reference TRBV12-5 and TRBJ2-7 gives the full variable domain: DARVTQTPRHKVTEMGQEVTMRCQPILGHNTVFWYRQTMMQGLELLAYFRNRAPLDDSGMPKDRFSAEMPDATLATLKIQPSEPRDSAVYFCASGLGSFYEQYFGPGTRLTVT.

The DNA for the CDR3 is TGTGCCAGCAGCCGGGACAGGGGCGTCGGGGAGCTGTTTTTT. Protein sequence: CASSRDRGVGELFF. This chain uses TRBV21-1 with TRBJ2-2; TRBD1 is the table's D call, not checked against the DNA. TRBV21-1 is labeled a pseudogene. CDR3 length equals 14 residues.

J is TRBJ1-3 and V is TRBV5-1, with TRBD1 matching over 9 bases. CDR1 and CDR2 from the germline V gene are SGHRS and YFSETQ. After removal of 4 bases from V and 0 bases from J, the junction contained 5 bases not matched to a gene. This CDR3 has 16 residues. The CDR3 DNA reads TGCGCCAGCAGCCCGGGACAGGGTTCCTCTGGAAACACCATATATTTT. Residues: CASSPGQGSSGNTIYF.

Points on this clone: Other DNA sequences in the sample encode the same CDR3. The rearrangement joins TRBV18 to TRBJ1-2, with D hard to call. The V end lost 6 bases, the J end lost 5 bases, and 13 bases lay between the germline ends. Germline CDR1 is KGHSH and CDR2 is LQKENI. The CDR3 totals 13 residues. For the CDR3, the DNA is TGTGCCAGCTCGCCCGGACTCAGATATGGCTACACCTTC. It specifies CASSPGLRYGYTF.

The chain links TRBV10-2 to TRBJ2-7, with D maybe TRBD1 (5 bases). Deletions cut 0 bases from V and 3 bases from J, with 12 bases between. Germline values: CDR1 WSHSY, CDR2 SAAADI. CDR3 length equals 15 residues. CDR3 sequence reads: CASSESSGQGYEQYF. The CDR3, as DNA: TGCGCCAGCAGTGAGTCGAGTGGGCAGGGCTACGAGCAGTACTTC.

This clone is a singleton in its sample. The DNA for the CDR3 is TGTGCCAGTAGTATAGTTAGCGGGAGGGTGAACACCGGGGAGCTGTTTTTT. Its protein is CASSIVSGRVNTGELFF. The chain has TRBV19 and TRBJ2-2; 11 nucleotides agree with TRBD2. The germline gives CDR1 LNHDA, CDR2 SQIVND (reference sequence). The CDR3 contains 17 residues. V lost 1 base to trimming and J lost 1 base; unmatched junction nucleotides: 2.

The chain couples TRBV6-1 to TRBJ1-1; D possibly corresponds to TRBD1 (6 bases). Germline lookup yields CDR1 MNHNS and CDR2 SASEGT. V was shortened by 2 bases and J by 2 bases, with 15 bases between the two germline ends. The CDR3 contains 16 residues. DNA of the CDR3: TGTGCCAGCAGTGAAAGGTGGAAGGGGGTAAACACTGAAGCTTTCTTT. Amino acid sequence: CASSERWKGVNTEAFF.

Notes on this clone: Mismatch with germline at one junction end may stem from a read error. This chain joins TRBV4-1 and TRBJ2-7; the match to TRBD1 covers 9 bases. The CDR3 is 14 amino acids. Germline-derived CDR1 and CDR2 are MGHRA and YSYEKL. CDR3 in DNA: TGCGCCAGCAGCCGCCGGGACAGGGACTACGCGCAGTACTTC. Protein sequence: CASSRRDRDYAQYF.

The chain links TRBV7-2 to TRBJ2-2; 7 nucleotides align to TRBD1. CDR1 and CDR2 (germline): SGHTA, FQGNSA. V was pared by 5 bases and J by 6 bases, with 3 bases of the junction left unmatched. The CDR3 is 13 amino acids. The CDR3 DNA is TGTGCCAGCAGCCCAGGGGGTCCCGGGGAGCTGTTTTTT. It is translated as CASSPGGPGELFF.

In the case of this clone: The sample has other DNA sequences that encode this CDR3 too. The V call is TRBV19, the J call TRBJ1-2; 10 bases map to TRBD1. The CDR3 runs to 13 residues. Trimming cost V 4 bases and J 4 bases; bases outside gene matches: 0. Looked up from germline, CDR1 is LNHDA and CDR2 is SQIVND (reference sequence). CDR3 loop: CASSRDRGYGYTF. The CDR3, as DNA: TGTGCCAGTAGTAGGGACAGGGGCTATGGCTACACCTTC.

The chain links TRBV6-1 to TRBJ2-1; D is uncertain. The germline CDR1 and CDR2 sequences are MNHNS and SASEGT. CDR3 length: 11 amino acids. The V end lost 5 bases, the J end lost 3 bases, and 2 bases lay between the germline ends. The CDR3 nucleotides read TGTGCCAGCAGTCTCTACAATGAGCAGTTCTTC. Protein: CASSLYNEQFF.

The V gene is TRBV5-4, the J gene TRBJ2-7; D not resolved. Between the trimmed V and J ends, which lost 4 bases and 4 bases, there was a span of 9 bases. Per the germline V gene, CDR1 is SGHNT and CDR2 is YYREEE (reference sequence). The CDR3 has 12 residues. The CDR3 sequence is CASSGETYEQYF. The DNA for the CDR3 is TGTGCCAGCAGCGGGGAAACTTACGAGCAGTACTTC.

The chain couples TRBV7-9 to TRBJ2-7; no clear D. CDR1 SEHNR and CDR2 FQNEAQ come from the germline V gene (reference sequence). This CDR3 comprises 12 residues. V was clipped by 1 base and J by 3 bases, with 4 bases between them. CDR3 sequence: CASSLVDYEQYF. CDR3 nucleotides: TGTGCCAGCAGCTTAGTCGACTACGAGCAGTACTTC.

The genes are TRBV6-2 or TRBV6-3 and TRBJ2-1, with TRBD1 matching over 8 bases. CDR3 length equals 14 residues. Germline CDR1 and CDR2: MNHEY and SVGEGT. V dropped 4 bases and J dropped 7; count of bases not matched to a gene: 6. DNA for the CDR3: TGTGCCAGCAGTTTCGGGACAGGAGGGAATGAGCAGTTCTTC. This gives the protein CASSFGTGGNEQFF.

The sample holds one count of this clone. The chain employs TRBV20-1 and TRBJ1-1; D uncertain. CDR1 DFQATT and CDR2 SNEGSKA come from the germline V gene (reference sequence). This CDR3 is built from 11 residues. This CDR3 reads CAGPFNTEAFF. The CDR3, as DNA: TGCGCTGGACCTTTTAACACTGAAGCTTTCTTT.

The chain is built from TRBV27 and TRBJ1-6, with D uncertain. V lost 3 bases and J 0 bases, leaving 9 bases between the germline ends. This CDR3 spans 16 amino acids. CDR1 MNHEY and CDR2 SMNVEV come from the germline V gene (reference sequence). The CDR3 here is CASSLQTSSYNSPLHF. Here the CDR3 DNA reads TGTGCCAGCAGTTTGCAAACCAGCTCCTATAATTCACCCCTCCACTTT.

J is TRBJ1-5 and V is TRBV28, with TRBD1 identical over 7 bases. Germline V gives CDR1 MDHEN, CDR2 SYDVKM. J gave up 6 bases and V 5 bases, and 7 bases lay outside the gene matches. CDR3 length equals 14 residues. The CDR3 loop is CASSITGVGQPQHF. The CDR3 region has the DNA TGTGCCAGCAGTATAACAGGGGTGGGTCAGCCCCAGCATTTT.